The 28 T cell receptor beta chains reported below all come from one sample, sequenced in a study of shared T cell receptors in the human thymus. The protocol was immunoSEQ multiplex PCR, while the TCRdb copy is restricted to in-frame clones and leaves out a portion. The table lists about 380,000 clones, 85% to 95% of them singletons, with roughly 0.021% in the top ten. Material: thymocytes. These receptors all come from a human donor.

The chain has TRBV5-1 and TRBJ1-1, with D possibly being TRBD1 (5 bases). Germline loops: CDR1 SGHRS, CDR2 YFSETQ. The CDR3 runs 13 residues. Trimming took 5 bases from V and 6 from J, leaving 14 bases between them. CDR3 sequence (DNA): TGCGCCAGCAGTCGAGGACACAGGCCTGAAGCTTTCTTT. It is translated as CASSRGHRPEAFF.

The genes are TRBV6-1 and TRBJ2-1; 10 bases fit TRBD2. The trim removed 1 base at V and 1 base at J, leaving 10 bases unmatched. Germline assignment: CDR1 MNHNS and CDR2 SASEGT. CDR3 size: 19 residues. The CDR3 is CASSEVVLAGVGSYNEQFF. CDR3 bases: TGTGCCAGCAGTGAAGTGGTTCTAGCGGGAGTAGGGTCCTACAATGAGCAGTTCTTC.

The chain carries TRBV30 and TRBJ1-2; 7 bases match TRBD1. CDR3 length: 14 residues. The germline V gene encodes CDR1 GTSNPN and CDR2 SVGIG (reference sequence). V dropped 4 bases and J dropped 4; count of bases not matched to a gene: 9. The CDR3 is CAWTPRDSPYGYTF. In nucleotides, the CDR3 is TGTGCCTGGACCCCTCGGGACAGTCCCTATGGCTACACCTTC.

The chain uses TRBV7-8 and TRBJ2-1; 9 nucleotides line up with TRBD1. V lost 5 bases to trimming and J lost 7 bases; unmatched junction nucleotides: 12. This CDR3 region has 16 residues. Germline lookup yields CDR1 SGHVS and CDR2 FQNEAQ. CDR3 in amino acids: CASSPPPNRGRNEQFF. DNA of the CDR3: TGTGCCAGCAGCCCACCCCCAAACAGGGGGCGAAATGAGCAGTTCTTC.

The rearrangement joins TRBV27 to TRBJ1-4; the D is unclear. V lost 2 bases to trimming and J lost 4 bases, with 8 bases between them. CDR3 length: 14 amino acids. Germline V gene sequence: CDR1 MNHEY, CDR2 SMNVEV (reference sequence). The chain's CDR3 is CASSLVGDNEKLFF. CDR3 bases: TGTGCCAGCAGTTTAGTCGGGGATAATGAAAAACTGTTTTTT.

The chain couples TRBV27 to TRBJ2-3, with D maybe TRBD2 (6 bases). The germline V gene encodes CDR1 MNHEY and CDR2 SMNVEV (reference sequence). This CDR3 has 15 residues. Deletions cut 7 bases from V and 5 bases from J, with 19 bases between. CDR3 in amino acids: CASTPGGIAEDTQYF. CDR3 in DNA: TGTGCCAGCACCCCCGGAGGGATAGCAGAAGATACGCAGTATTTT.

The V gene is TRBV28, the J gene TRBJ1-5, with TRBD1 identical over 7 bases. After removal of 2 bases from V and 1 base from J, the junction contained 11 bases not matched to a gene. The germline V gene has CDR1 MDHEN and CDR2 SYDVKM. CDR3 length: 18 amino acids. CDR3 sequence (DNA): TGTGCCAGCAGTTTAGGTCCCCCGAGGGGGCAAAGCAATCAGCCCCAGCATTTT. This gives the protein CASSLGPPRGQSNQPQHF.

The chain links TRBV4-1 to TRBJ2-5; possibly TRBD2 for D (9 bases). V was clipped by 1 base and J by 5 bases, with 20 bases between them. Germline assignment: CDR1 MGHRA and CDR2 YSYEKL. The CDR3 is 17 residues long. The CDR3 bases are TGCGCCAGCAGCCAAGGTCCGGCGGGAGGGGACAGGGAGACCCAGTACTTC. This sequence encodes CASSQGPAGGDRETQYF.

The V gene is TRBV5-1, the J gene TRBJ2-2; 8 positions agree with TRBD1. After removal of 2 bases from V and 2 bases from J, the junction contained 2 bases not matched to a gene. The CDR3 is made up of 15 amino acids. In germline, CDR1 is SGHRS, CDR2 YFSETQ. Written as DNA, the CDR3 is TGCGCCAGCAGCTTCAGGGGGCTAAACACCGGGGAGCTGTTTTTT. It encodes CASSFRGLNTGELFF.

The chain is built from TRBV5-1 and TRBJ2-7; 11 bases match TRBD2. This CDR3 region has 16 residues. The germline V gene encodes CDR1 SGHRS and CDR2 YFSETQ. The ends lost 4 bases at V and 5 bases at J; junction bases unmatched: 11. The CDR3 loop is CASSLITSGSIDEQYF. Written as DNA, the CDR3 is TGCGCCAGCAGCCTAATCACTAGCGGGAGTATCGACGAGCAGTACTTC. Full variable domain (rest looked up from reference TRBV5-1 and TRBJ2-7): KAGVTQTPRYLIKTRGQQVTLSCSPISGHRSVSWYQQTPGQGLQFLFEYFSETQRNKGNFPGRFSGRQFSNSRSEMNVSTLELGDSALYLCASSLITSGSIDEQYFGPGTRLTVT.

This clone was seen more than once but under ten times. The V gene is TRBV29-1, the J gene TRBJ2-1; TRBD1 matches 10 bases. The length of the CDR3 is 15 residues. Germline V gene data show CDR1 as SQVTM and CDR2 as ANQGSEA. With 2 bases clipped from V and 4 bases from J, the junction kept 5 bases outside the gene matches. DNA of the CDR3: TGCAGCGTTGAACGCGGGACAGGGGTATACAATGAGCAGTTCTTC. The encoded protein is CSVERGTGVYNEQFF.

This chain uses TRBV28 with TRBJ1-1, with D unclear. CDR3 length equals 12 residues. The germline CDR1 and CDR2 sequences are MDHEN and SYDVKM. The CDR3, as DNA: TGTTTGACCCGAACGGGGAGCACTGAAGCTTTCTTT. It encodes CLTRTGSTEAFF.

This clone occurred once. V and J are TRBV5-5 and TRBJ1-3; 8 nucleotides agree with TRBD1. The V segment lost 1 base and the J segment 2 bases; nucleotides outside the gene matches: 5. The V gene's germline CDR1 is SGHKS and CDR2 YYEKEE (reference sequence). CDR3 length: 16 amino acids. The DNA for the CDR3 is TGTGCCAGCAGCTTGTCTCCAGGGGGCACTGGAAACACCATATATTTT. Amino acid sequence: CASSLSPGGTGNTIYF.

This clone showed up just a few times. The rearrangement joins TRBV27 to TRBJ1-2; D is unclear. From germline, CDR1 is MNHEY and CDR2 SMNVEV (reference sequence). V was pared by 4 bases and J by 0 bases, with 15 bases between. The CDR3 is made up of 16 amino acids. CDR3 loop: CASSCRAGIANYGYTF. CDR3 nucleotide sequence: TGTGCCAGCAGTTGTCGTGCGGGGATAGCTAACTATGGCTACACCTTC.

The rearrangement uses TRBV30 and TRBJ2-1, with D maybe TRBD2 (6 bases). Trimming removed 0 bases from V and 4 bases from J, with 19 bases in between. CDR3 size: 17 residues. In germline, CDR1 is GTSNPN, CDR2 SVGIG (reference sequence). The CDR3 is CAWSVELGERAYNEQFF. The CDR3 DNA reads as TGTGCCTGGAGTGTAGAATTGGGCGAGCGGGCTTACAATGAGCAGTTCTTC.

The V call is TRBV2, the J call TRBJ2-3; 9 bases agree with TRBD2. Germline CDR1 SNHLY, CDR2 FYNNEI. There are 15 residues in the CDR3. The V gene end was trimmed by 4 bases and the J gene end by 3 bases; junction bases not matched to a gene: 5. CDR3 region: CASSGRLAGTDTQYF. CDR3 nucleotides: TGTGCCAGCAGTGGAAGGCTAGCGGGAACAGATACGCAGTATTTT.

The rearrangement uses TRBV5-1 and TRBJ2-1; TRBD2 matches at 10 bases. Germline CDR1 is SGHRS and CDR2 is YFSETQ. V lost 0 bases and J lost 7; bases outside the gene matches: 4. The CDR3 is made up of 15 amino acids. The CDR3 bases are TGCGCCAGCAGCTTGGAAGCGGGAGGGAAAAATGAGCAGTTCTTC. Amino acid sequence: CASSLEAGGKNEQFF.

This clone appeared a single time. This chain joins TRBV4-3 and TRBJ1-1; tentative D call: TRBD1 (5 bases). Per the germline V gene, CDR1 is LGHNA and CDR2 is YSLEER. The V end lost 0 bases, the J end lost 3 bases, and 14 bases lay between the germline ends. This CDR3 is built from 16 residues. CDR3 bases: TGCGCCAGCAGCCAAGATTGGGGGGTTCATTACACTGAAGCTTTCTTT. This sequence encodes CASSQDWGVHYTEAFF.

The chain links TRBV7-9 to TRBJ1-3; D gene ambiguous. The CDR3 covers 14 residues. The V gene's germline CDR1 is SEHNR and CDR2 FQNEAQ (reference sequence). The germline V and J ends were trimmed by 5 bases and 4 bases, with 12 bases remaining between them. The CDR3 loop is CASSARGRGNTIYF. The CDR3 nucleotides read TGTGCCAGCAGCGCGCGGGGAAGGGGAAACACCATATATTTT.

The chain recombines TRBV27 with TRBJ2-3; 10 bases match TRBD1. Germline V gene lookup returns CDR1 MNHEY and CDR2 SMNVEV (reference sequence). The CDR3 runs to 15 residues. J was trimmed by 5 bases and V by 5 bases; bases with no gene match: 7. The CDR3 sequence: CASSPDRGQGDTQYF. DNA of the CDR3: TGTGCCAGCAGTCCAGACAGGGGGCAGGGAGATACGCAGTATTTT.

This clone occurred once. The gene calls are TRBV7-6 and TRBJ2-1, with 9 bases lining up with TRBD1. The CDR3 is 15 amino acids. Germline CDR1 reads SGHVS; CDR2 reads FNYEAQ. Trimming removed 8 bases from V and 8 bases from J; junction bases left unmatched: 13. The CDR3 here is CASAAGQGRQYEQFF. For the CDR3, the DNA is TGTGCCAGCGCCGCTGGACAGGGGCGACAATATGAGCAGTTCTTC.

This clone occurred once. The chain uses TRBV7-2 and TRBJ2-1; TRBD2 matches at 7 bases. After removal of 4 bases from V and 7 bases from J, the junction contained 7 bases not matched to a gene. Germline V gives CDR1 SGHTA, CDR2 FQGNSA. The CDR3 contains 14 residues. The CDR3 protein is CASSSSLAMNEQFF. The CDR3 region has the DNA TGTGCCAGCAGCTCATCACTAGCGATGAATGAGCAGTTCTTC.

The rearrangement links TRBV15 to TRBJ1-2, with D hard to call. CDR1 and CDR2 (germline): LNHNV, YYDKDF (reference sequence). The CDR3 spans 16 residues. Trimming took off 0 bases at V and 5 bases at J, with 16 bases between the two ends. CDR3 loop: CATSRDQEGWVYGYTF. CDR3 nucleotides: TGTGCCACCAGCAGAGATCAAGAGGGTTGGGTATATGGCTACACCTTC.

The CDR3 loop reads CASSQEARTNTGELFF. In DNA, the CDR3 is TGCGCCAGCAGCCAGGAAGCTCGGACAAACACCGGGGAGCTGTTTTTT. The chain is built from TRBV4-3 and TRBJ2-2, with a weak D call TRBD1 (5 bases). There are 16 residues in the CDR3. CDR1 is LGHNA, CDR2 YSLEER, per germline. Trimming shortened V by 3 bases and J by 2 bases, and 13 bases separated the two germline ends.

This clone was observed a single time. The chain joins TRBV7-8 to TRBJ2-7, with 8 nucleotides matching TRBD2. Germline V gene sequence: CDR1 SGHVS, CDR2 FQNEAQ. The CDR3 sequence is 16 residues long. V shed 5 bases, J shed 3 bases, and the junction held 12 bases outside the gene matches. CDR3 protein: CASSVTGAGDFYEQYF. The CDR3 nucleotides are TGTGCCAGCAGCGTAACGGGAGCGGGGGACTTCTACGAGCAGTACTTC.

This chain links TRBV10-1 with TRBJ2-7; TRBD1 matches 11 bases. The trim removed 8 bases at V and 2 bases at J, leaving 2 bases unmatched. Per germline, CDR1 WNHNN and CDR2 SYGVQD (reference sequence). The CDR3 is 13 residues long. As DNA, the CDR3 is TGCGCCAGCGGGACAGGGGGGACCTACGAGCAGTACTTC. Translation: CASGTGGTYEQYF.

The chain carries TRBV7-2 and TRBJ2-5; TRBD2 agrees at 14 bases. The CDR3 runs 18 residues. Germline V gene lookup returns CDR1 SGHTA and CDR2 FQGNSA. Trimming at V came to 5 bases and at J to 5 bases, leaving 13 bases not matched to a gene. The CDR3 nucleotides are TGTGCCAGCAGCCTTTTGGGGACTAGCGGGAGTGGTCAGGAGACCCAGTACTTC. Protein product: CASSLLGTSGSGQETQYF. The complete variable domain, with remaining parts taken from reference TRBV7-2 and TRBJ2-5, reads GAGVSQSPSNKVTEKGKDVELRCDPISGHTALYWYRQSLGQGLEFLIYFQGNSAPDKSGLPSDRFSAERTGGSVSTLTIQRTQQEDSAVYLCASSLLGTSGSGQETQYFGPGTRLLVL.

This rearrangement joins TRBV18 to TRBJ2-5; no definite D call. V lost 4 bases and J 6 bases, leaving 6 bases between the germline ends. The V gene's germline CDR1 is KGHSH and CDR2 LQKENI. The CDR3 totals 11 residues. CDR3 in amino acids: CASSRKKTQYF. In DNA, the CDR3 is TGTGCCAGCTCACGGAAGAAGACCCAGTACTTC.